This passage covers 29 T cell receptor beta chains from one sample sequenced in a study of T cells expressing NK-cell markers. TCRdb re-called the 5' RACE reads and catalogs CDR3 proteins one per entry, DNA excluded. The repertoire shows roughly 180,000 distinct CDR3 sequences; the top ten hold roughly 20%. Source material: blood T cells: a sorted CD56 or NKG2C T cell subset, CD4+ or CD8+ T cells, or bulk PBMC T cells (not recorded which). The receptors derive from a woman aged 18 to 75 in good health.

The chain uses TRBV10-3 and TRBJ2-5; TCRdb's assignment of TRBD1 cannot be checked, as there is no DNA. The CDR3 spans 14 residues. The germline V gene encodes CDR1 ENHRY and CDR2 SYGVKD. CDR3 amino acids: CAISHGTVQETQYF.

The V and J genes are TRBV12-3 or TRBV12-4 and TRBJ2-1; the TCRdb D gene call, TRBD2, has no DNA to confirm it. The CDR3 has 11 amino acids. This CDR3 reads CASRELAEQFF.

V gene TRBV5-6 combines with J gene TRBJ2-7; as DNA is missing, the TRBD1 call by TCRdb cannot be tested. Germline V gene sequence: CDR1 SGHDT, CDR2 YYEEEE. CDR3 length equals 13 residues. The CDR3 loop is CASSLIGGDEQYF.

The chain couples TRBV3-1 to TRBJ2-5; TCRdb's assignment of TRBD2 cannot be checked, as there is no DNA. Per the germline V gene, CDR1 is LGHDT and CDR2 is YNNKEL (reference sequence). The CDR3 has 14 residues. The CDR3 sequence is CASSPQRGGLTQYF.

The V and J genes are TRBV29-1 and TRBJ2-3; TCRdb designates TRBD2, a call that cannot be tested without DNA. CDR1 and CDR2 (germline): SQVTM, ANQGSEA. CDR3 length: 14 residues. This CDR3 is CSGKGLAGTDTQYF.

The chain has TRBV10-3 and TRBJ2-4; TCRdb reports TRBD2, a call that lacks DNA to check it against. This CDR3 is 13 amino acids long. Germline V gene sequence: CDR1 ENHRY, CDR2 SYGVKD. CDR3 sequence reads: CATQTSGRDIQYF.

The J gene is TRBJ1-5, the V gene TRBV29-1. The CDR3 loop spans 13 amino acids. Germline V gives CDR1 SQVTM, CDR2 ANQGSEA. The CDR3 here is CSVGNSGVEPQHF.

V gene TRBV10-3 combines with J gene TRBJ2-5; TCRdb calls TRBD2, which cannot be checked without DNA. The CDR3 consists of 14 residues. Looked up from germline, CDR1 is ENHRY and CDR2 is SYGVKD. CDR3 loop: CAISGQREQETQYF.

The chain joins TRBV20-1 to TRBJ2-2; the D call from TCRdb, TRBD1, cannot be confirmed without DNA. Per germline, CDR1 DFQATT and CDR2 SNEGSKA (reference sequence). This CDR3 is built from 17 residues. CDR3 sequence reads: CSARDQGGGGNTGELFF.

V and J are TRBV27 and TRBJ2-3. The CDR3 totals 13 residues. Per germline, CDR1 MNHEY and CDR2 SMNVEV (reference sequence). The chain's CDR3 is CASRVFSTDTQYF.

The genes are TRBV7-8 and TRBJ1-1; TCRdb selects TRBD1, and the lack of DNA leaves this call unchecked. Germline V gives CDR1 SGHVS, CDR2 FQNEAQ. The CDR3 totals 15 residues. CDR3 in amino acids: CASSAQVGGVTEAFF. The full variable domain, its missing parts supplied by reference TRBV7-8 and TRBJ1-1, is GAGVSQSPRYKVAKRGQDVALRCDPISGHVSLFWYQQALGQGPEFLTYFQNEAQLDKSGLPSDRFFAERPEGSVSTLKIQRTQQEDSAVYLCASSAQVGGVTEAFFGQGTRLTVV.

The V call is TRBV12-3 or TRBV12-4, the J call TRBJ1-1. The CDR3 is 13 residues long. The CDR3 sequence is CASSLAIGSEAFF.

The gene calls are TRBV20-1 and TRBJ2-5; TCRdb's D call of TRBD1 is untestable without DNA. The CDR3 covers 16 residues. The germline V gene has CDR1 DFQATT and CDR2 SNEGSKA (reference sequence). The CDR3 here is CSASRMDRGRWETQYF.

The chain couples TRBV7-9 to TRBJ2-1; with no DNA, the TCRdb D assignment of TRBD2 cannot be verified. Germline lookup yields CDR1 SEHNR and CDR2 FQNEAQ (reference sequence). This CDR3 is built from 11 residues. This chain's CDR3 is CASSLLAEQFF.

The chain recombines TRBV5-1 with TRBJ2-7; absent DNA, TCRdb's TRBD2 call cannot be checked. Looked up from germline, CDR1 is SGHRS and CDR2 is YFSETQ. The CDR3 is made up of 15 amino acids. CDR3 amino acids: CASSSILAAGYEQYF.

The chain links TRBV12-3 or TRBV12-4 to TRBJ2-1. There are 12 residues in the CDR3. CDR3 sequence: CASSVTHNEQFF.

The chain has TRBV4-1 and TRBJ2-1; the D gene TCRdb calls, TRBD1, cannot be checked with no DNA. Looked up from germline, CDR1 is MGHRA and CDR2 is YSYEKL. The CDR3 covers 17 residues. The CDR3 sequence: CASSQEGGFISYNEQFF.

The chain has TRBV28 and TRBJ2-5. The CDR3 spans 12 residues. Germline V gives CDR1 MDHEN, CDR2 SYDVKM. CDR3 loop: CASSLVQETQYF.

The V call is TRBV7-9, the J call TRBJ1-5; TCRdb's assignment of TRBD1 cannot be checked, as there is no DNA. The V gene's germline CDR1 is SEHNR and CDR2 FQNEAQ (reference sequence). This CDR3 has 15 amino acids. CDR3 sequence: CASSRTGTENQPQHF.

V is TRBV19 and J is TRBJ2-5; TCRdb returns TRBD1, unconfirmable since there is no DNA. CDR1 is LNHDA and CDR2 is SQIVND in the germline V gene (reference sequence). The CDR3 has 14 residues. The CDR3 sequence: CASSAGTAQETQYF.

The V gene is TRBV20-1, the J gene TRBJ2-3; TCRdb reports TRBD1, a call that lacks DNA to check it against. The CDR3 loop spans 13 amino acids. The germline CDR1 and CDR2 sequences are DFQATT and SNEGSKA (reference sequence). CDR3 residues: CSAGGQAADTQYF.

V and J are TRBV6-5 and TRBJ1-1; TCRdb calls TRBD1, which cannot be checked without DNA. Germline values: CDR1 MNHEY, CDR2 SVGAGI. The CDR3 length is 17 residues. The CDR3 here is CASSYQLRALSSTEAFF.

The chain recombines TRBV29-1 with TRBJ1-5; TCRdb selects TRBD1, and the lack of DNA leaves this call unchecked. CDR3 size: 13 residues. Germline V gene sequence: CDR1 SQVTM, CDR2 ANQGSEA. The CDR3: CSAEGGVGQPQHF.

The chain has TRBV7-2 and TRBJ1-2. CDR1 is SGHTA, CDR2 FQGNSA, per germline. CDR3 length: 13 residues. This chain's CDR3 is CASSLAEYYGYTF.

The V and J genes are TRBV7-6 and TRBJ2-7. Germline V gives CDR1 SGHVS, CDR2 FNYEAQ. The length of the CDR3 is 14 residues. The CDR3 spells CASSLVAGPYEQYF.

The chain has TRBV24-1 and TRBJ2-2; TCRdb's assignment of TRBD1 cannot be checked, as there is no DNA. The CDR3 extends over 15 amino acids. Germline assignment: CDR1 KGHDR and CDR2 SFDVKD. CDR3 protein: CATRASGGATGELFF.

The chain recombines TRBV9 with TRBJ1-1. The CDR3 runs to 14 residues. Germline V gene data show CDR1 as SGDLS and CDR2 as YYNGEE. The CDR3 protein is CASSGGPKNTEAFF.

The chain has TRBV20-1 and TRBJ2-7; the TCRdb call, TRBD1, lacks DNA for checking. Germline V lookup: CDR1 DFQATT, CDR2 SNEGSKA (reference sequence). This CDR3 spans 14 amino acids. CDR3 sequence: CSASWDSNPYEQYF.

The chain carries TRBV5-1 and TRBJ2-1; checking the TCRdb D call of TRBD1 is not possible without DNA. Germline V gene lookup returns CDR1 SGHRS and CDR2 YFSETQ. The CDR3 runs to 13 residues. The CDR3: CASTTGDYNEQFF.